The T cell receptor beta chain described here comes from a study of T cells in Graves' hyperthyroidism and ophthalmopathy. This sample holds PBMCs from roughly 10 ml fresh peripheral blood. This clonotype was detected a few times. Germline V lookup: CDR1 KGHSH, CDR2 LQKENI. This CDR3 has 15 residues. The V gene lost 1 base and the J gene lost 2 bases, with 8 bases spanning the gap. TCR beta CDR3 region amplification was performed from RNA transcripts. The TCR CDR3 first-round RT-PCR relied on the HTBI primer set. Via MiXCR, TCRdb re-called the multiplex PCR reads, giving one row per CDR3 protein. The sample includes about 400,000 distinct CDR3 sequences, 15% to 19% seen only once; the top ten take roughly a quarter.

V gene TRBV18 combines with J gene TRBJ1-4; D is unresolved. The receptor was derived from a woman between 18 and 29 years old with Graves' hyperthyroidism that later progressed to Graves' ophthalmopathy. Input material: blood. CDR3 coding DNA: TGTGCCAGCTCACCACAGGGTAGTACTAATGAAAAACTGTTTTTT. Translation: CASSPQGSTNEKLFF.